This T cell receptor (beta chain) was found in a study of tumor-infiltrating lymphocytes in primary liver carcinoma. The CDR3 totals 15 residues. In germline, CDR1 is MDHEN, CDR2 SYDVKM. Constant-region priming of around 490 ng total RNA yielded TCR beta cDNA. The TCR beta library was amplified through three nested multiplex PCR rounds in a modified ARM-PCR procedure. Running around 10 cycles apiece, the first two PCR rounds relied on TRBV1-TRBV30 forward primers together with a C-beta reverse primer. Via MiXCR, TCRdb re-called the multiplex PCR reads, giving one row per CDR3 protein. The sample carries tens of thousands of distinct CDR3 sequences, roughly two thirds recorded once. On this clonotype itself: At one end the junction does not follow the germline gene, possibly because of a read error.

DNA and RNA were both co-extracted from around 20-30 mg of bulk tissue that had not been sorted. This clonotype originated in a man aged 40-49 years with primary liver carcinoma and hepatitis B virus infection. The V call is TRBV28, the J call TRBJ1-5; 7 nucleotides align to TRBD1. The sequencing sample was made of liver tumor tissue from sampling region 4. Subset: tumor region T4, right-lateral pole. Here the CDR3 reads CVSSPQGGFNQPQHF. The CDR3 nucleotides are TGTGTCAGCAGTCCTCAAGGGGGCTTCAATCAGCCCCAGCATTTT.